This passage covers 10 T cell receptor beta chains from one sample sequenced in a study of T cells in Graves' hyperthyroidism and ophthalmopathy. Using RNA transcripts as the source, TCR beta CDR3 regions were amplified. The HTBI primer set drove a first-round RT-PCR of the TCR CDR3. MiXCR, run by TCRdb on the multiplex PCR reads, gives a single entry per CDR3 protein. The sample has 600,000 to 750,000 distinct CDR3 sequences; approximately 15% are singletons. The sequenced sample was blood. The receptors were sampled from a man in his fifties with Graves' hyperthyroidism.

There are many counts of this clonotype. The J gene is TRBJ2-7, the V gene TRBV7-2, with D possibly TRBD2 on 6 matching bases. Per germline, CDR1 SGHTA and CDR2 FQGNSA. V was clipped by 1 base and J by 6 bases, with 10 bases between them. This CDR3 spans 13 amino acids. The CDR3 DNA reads TGTGCCAGCAGCTTAGTTCCAGCGGGCGAGCAGTACTTC. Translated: CASSLVPAGEQYF.

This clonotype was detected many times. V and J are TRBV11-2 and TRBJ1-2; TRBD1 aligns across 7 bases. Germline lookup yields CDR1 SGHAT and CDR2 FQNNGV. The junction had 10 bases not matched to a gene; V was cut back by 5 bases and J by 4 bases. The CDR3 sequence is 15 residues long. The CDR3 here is CASSPDGDRIYGYTF. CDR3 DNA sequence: TGTGCCAGCAGCCCAGATGGGGACAGAATCTATGGCTACACCTTC.

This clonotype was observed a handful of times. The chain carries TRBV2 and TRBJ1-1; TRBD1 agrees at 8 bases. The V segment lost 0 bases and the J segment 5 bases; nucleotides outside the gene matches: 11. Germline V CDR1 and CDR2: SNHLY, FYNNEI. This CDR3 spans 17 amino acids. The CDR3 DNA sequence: TGTGCCAGCAGTGAAGCGCCGACAGGGGTCGTGGTGACTGAAGCTTTCTTT. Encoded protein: CASSEAPTGVVVTEAFF.

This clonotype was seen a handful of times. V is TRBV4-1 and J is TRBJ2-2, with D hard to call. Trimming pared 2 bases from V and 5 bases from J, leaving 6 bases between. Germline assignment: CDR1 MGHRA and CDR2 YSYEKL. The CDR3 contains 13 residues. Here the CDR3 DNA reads TGCGCCAGCAGCCAATTCGTAACCGGGGAGCTGTTTTTT. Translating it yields CASSQFVTGELFF.

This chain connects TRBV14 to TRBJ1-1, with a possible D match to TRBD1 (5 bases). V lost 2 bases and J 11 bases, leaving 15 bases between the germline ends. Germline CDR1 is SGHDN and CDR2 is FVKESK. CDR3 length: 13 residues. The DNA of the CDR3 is TGTGCCAGCAGCCAAAGTAGAGGGGCCGGGGCTTTCTTT. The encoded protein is CASSQSRGAGAFF.

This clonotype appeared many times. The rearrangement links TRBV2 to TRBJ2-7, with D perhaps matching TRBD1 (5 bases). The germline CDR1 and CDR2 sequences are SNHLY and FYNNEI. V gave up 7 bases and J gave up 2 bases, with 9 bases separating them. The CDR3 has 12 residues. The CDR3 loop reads CASMGRAYEQYF. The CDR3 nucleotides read TGTGCCAGCATGGGCAGGGCCTACGAGCAGTACTTC.

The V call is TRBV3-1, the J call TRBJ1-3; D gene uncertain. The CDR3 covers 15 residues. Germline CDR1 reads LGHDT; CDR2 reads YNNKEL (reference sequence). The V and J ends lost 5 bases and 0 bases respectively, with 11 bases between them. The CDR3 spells CASSEHGNSGNTIYF. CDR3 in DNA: TGTGCCAGCAGCGAGCACGGTAACTCTGGAAACACCATATATTTT.

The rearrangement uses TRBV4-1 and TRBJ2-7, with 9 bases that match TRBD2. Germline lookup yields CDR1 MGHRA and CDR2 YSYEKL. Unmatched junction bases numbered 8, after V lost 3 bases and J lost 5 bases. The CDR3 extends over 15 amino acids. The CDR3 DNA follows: TGCGCCAGCAGCCAGCTGGGACTAGCTAGCAACGAGCAGTACTTC. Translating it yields CASSQLGLASNEQYF.

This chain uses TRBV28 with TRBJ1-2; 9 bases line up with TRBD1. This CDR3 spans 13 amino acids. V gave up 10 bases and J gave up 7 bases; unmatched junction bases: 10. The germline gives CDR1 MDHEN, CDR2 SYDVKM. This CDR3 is CATCMGTGFGYTF. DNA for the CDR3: TGTGCCACCTGCATGGGGACAGGGTTTGGCTACACCTTC.

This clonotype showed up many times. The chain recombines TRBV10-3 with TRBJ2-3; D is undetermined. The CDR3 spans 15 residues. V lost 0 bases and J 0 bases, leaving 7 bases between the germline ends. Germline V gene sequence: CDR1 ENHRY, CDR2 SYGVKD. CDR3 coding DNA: TGTGCCATCAGTGAGTCTTCTTGGAGCACAGATACGCAGTATTTT. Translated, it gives CAISESSWSTDTQYF.